These 23 T cell receptor beta chains were all obtained from the same sample, sequenced in a study of control samples from healthy donors and cancer patients. Profiling relied on immunoSEQ multiplex PCR, and the TCRdb table lists in-frame clones only, not all of them. The sample includes 100,000 to 150,000 clones, 80% to 95% of them seen just once. The sample comprised blood. These TCRs come from a man between 35 and 55 years old in good health.

This chain connects TRBV7-9 to TRBJ1-2; D is ambiguous. The CDR3 runs 13 residues. The germline gives CDR1 SEHNR, CDR2 FQNEAQ (reference sequence). Trimming cost V 1 base and J 8 bases, with 11 bases left between them. The CDR3 here is CASSLVGGRGYTF. CDR3 coding DNA: TGTGCCAGCAGCTTAGTGGGAGGCAGAGGCTACACCTTC.

CDR3 loop: CASIGGSSMNTEAFF. The CDR3 DNA sequence: TGTGCCAGCATCGGGGGCTCGTCTATGAACACTGAAGCTTTCTTT. The chain is built from TRBV27 and TRBJ1-1; TRBD1 is a possible D gene (6 bases). CDR1 MNHEY and CDR2 SMNVEV come from the germline V gene (reference sequence). This CDR3 is built from 15 residues. V gave up 7 bases and J gave up 0 bases, with 15 bases separating them.

V usage is TRBV2 and J usage is TRBJ2-3; TRBD2 might be the D (6 bases). The CDR3 covers 14 residues. Germline V CDR1 and CDR2: SNHLY, FYNNEI. Trimming took off 2 bases at V and 4 bases at J, with 10 bases between the two ends. DNA of the CDR3: TGTGCCAGCAGTGAAACCCGACTAGCAGATACGCAGTATTTT. This codes for CASSETRLADTQYF.

Comments on this clone: One end of the junction varies from germline; a read error may be responsible. V and J are TRBV30 and TRBJ2-7; D is possibly TRBD2 (6 bases). The CDR3 has 15 amino acids. CDR1 GTSNPN and CDR2 SVGIG come from the germline V gene (reference sequence). The CDR3 loop is CAWSVRGSSGYKQYF. The DNA for the CDR3 is TGTGCCTGGAGTGTACGGGGGAGCTCAGGCTACAAGCAGTACTTC.

The rearrangement links TRBV19 to TRBJ2-6; 7 bases align to TRBD1. Germline V CDR1 and CDR2: LNHDA, SQIVND (reference sequence). Trimming cost V 5 bases and J 1 base; bases outside gene matches: 11. This CDR3 is built from 18 residues. CDR3 in DNA: TGTGCCAGTAGTCTAACCGGGACAGTAGTATCTGGGGCCAACGTCCTGACTTTC. Encoded protein: CASSLTGTVVSGANVLTF.

This clone came up once. The rearrangement joins TRBV2 to TRBJ2-7; the match to TRBD1 covers 7 bases. The trim removed 9 bases at V and 2 bases at J, leaving 4 bases unmatched. The CDR3 is 12 amino acids. Germline V gene data show CDR1 as SNHLY and CDR2 as FYNNEI. The CDR3 sequence: CASRTGPYEQYF. CDR3 nucleotide sequence: TGTGCCAGTAGGACAGGACCCTACGAGCAGTACTTC.

The rearrangement links TRBV4-1 to TRBJ2-4, with TRBD1 matching 8 bases. CDR1 MGHRA and CDR2 YSYEKL come from the germline V gene. The CDR3 is made up of 18 amino acids. V shed 3 bases and J 1 base; nucleotides not matched to a gene: 11. This CDR3 is CASSQAVLGQGAKNIQYF. CDR3 sequence (DNA): TGCGCCAGCAGCCAGGCAGTTCTCGGACAGGGTGCCAAAAACATTCAGTACTTC.

The rearrangement links TRBV6-5 to TRBJ2-7, with D possibly TRBD2 on 7 matching bases. V lost 6 bases to trimming and J lost 3 bases, with 18 bases between them. Germline lookup yields CDR1 MNHEY and CDR2 SVGAGI. The CDR3 contains 15 residues. CDR3 bases: TGTGCCAGCAGAAAGACAGGACTAGTTTTCTACGAGCAGTACTTC. The encoded protein is CASRKTGLVFYEQYF.

The chain recombines TRBV2 with TRBJ2-4; D is ambiguous. V was trimmed by 6 bases and J by 5 bases, leaving 11 bases between them. In germline, CDR1 is SNHLY, CDR2 FYNNEI. This CDR3 has 13 amino acids. The CDR3 nucleotides read TGTGCCAGCAGGCACCGGGTCCAAAACATTCAGTACTTC. This sequence encodes CASRHRVQNIQYF.

The chain couples TRBV5-6 to TRBJ1-1, with no clear D. Trimming removed 4 bases at V and 11 bases at J, with 24 bases between. Per germline, CDR1 SGHDT and CDR2 YYEEEE. CDR3 length: 15 amino acids. CDR3 in amino acids: CASSRLAGSPLVAFF. CDR3 nucleotide sequence: TGTGCCAGCAGCCGATTGGCAGGTAGTCCCCTTGTCGCTTTCTTT.

The genes are TRBV7-3 and TRBJ2-5, with 9 bases lining up with TRBD1. Losses at the gene ends were 3 bases for V and 5 bases for J; bases not matched to a gene: 4. The CDR3 is 14 residues long. Germline V CDR1 and CDR2: SGHTA, FQGTGA. The CDR3 is CASSLTGGQETQYF. Written as DNA, the CDR3 is TGTGCCAGCAGCTTGACAGGGGGGCAGGAGACCCAGTACTTC.

This clone came up a few times. The chain combines TRBV27 with TRBJ1-1; no clear D. Germline CDR1 reads MNHEY; CDR2 reads SMNVEV (reference sequence). The CDR3 spans 13 residues. V gave up 6 bases and J gave up 5 bases, with 13 bases separating them. This CDR3 reads CASSPGWVTEAFF. The CDR3 nucleotides are TGTGCCAGCAGCCCCGGTTGGGTGACTGAAGCTTTCTTT.

This clone was seen a handful of times. The chain uses TRBV6-6 and TRBJ1-3; no clear D gene. This CDR3 is 14 amino acids long. Germline-derived CDR1 and CDR2 are MNHNY and SVGAGI (reference sequence). V was clipped by 5 bases and J by 0 bases, with 8 bases between them. CDR3 DNA sequence: TGTGCCAGCAGTCAGCCAAGCTCTGGAAACACCATATATTTT. Its translation: CASSQPSSGNTIYF.

V is TRBV7-9 and J is TRBJ2-2; perhaps D is TRBD1 or TRBD2 (5 bases each). The CDR3 runs 11 residues. V gave up 9 bases and J gave up 6 bases, with 8 bases separating them. Germline V gene sequence: CDR1 SEHNR, CDR2 FQNEAQ (reference sequence). The DNA of the CDR3 is TGTGCCAGGGGGACCGCCGGGGAGCTGTTTTTT. Translation: CARGTAGELFF. The complete variable domain, with remaining parts taken from reference TRBV7-9 and TRBJ2-2, reads DTGVSQNPRHKITKRGQNVTFRCDPISEHNRLYWYRQTLGQGPEFLTYFQNEAQLEKSRLLSDRFSAERPKGSFSTLEIQRTEQGDSAMYLCARGTAGELFFGEGSRLTVL.

This chain connects TRBV7-9 to TRBJ2-3, with 9 bases fitting TRBD2. Trimming at V came to 3 bases and at J to 0 bases, leaving 4 bases not matched to a gene. Per the germline V gene, CDR1 is SEHNR and CDR2 is FQNEAQ (reference sequence). This CDR3 spans 16 amino acids. The CDR3 region is CASSFAGGASTDTQYF. CDR3 DNA: TGTGCCAGCAGCTTCGCGGGGGGGGCTAGCACAGATACGCAGTATTTT.

This chain links TRBV10-3 with TRBJ1-1; no definite D call. The CDR3 runs 14 residues. The V and J ends lost 0 bases and 1 base respectively, with 6 bases between them. Germline loops: CDR1 ENHRY, CDR2 SYGVKD. CDR3 protein: CAISESRANTEAFF. The CDR3 region has the DNA TGTGCCATCAGTGAGTCGAGGGCGAACACTGAAGCTTTCTTT.

In this sample, this clone turned up once. The V call is TRBV28, the J call TRBJ1-4; D unresolved. CDR1 is MDHEN, CDR2 SYDVKM, per germline. V was shortened by 6 bases and J by 12 bases, with 17 bases between the two germline ends. This CDR3 is built from 13 residues. CDR3 nucleotides: TGTGCCAGCAGACAGAGAATCCTTGGCGAACTGTTTTTT. Translated: CASRQRILGELFF.

V usage is TRBV7-8 and J usage is TRBJ1-2; D unresolved. The length of the CDR3 is 15 residues. Trimming shortened V by 2 bases and J by 0 bases, and 10 bases separated the two germline ends. Germline V gene sequence: CDR1 SGHVS, CDR2 FQNEAQ. The CDR3 loop is CASSLLDRANYGYTF. CDR3 nucleotide sequence: TGTGCCAGCAGCTTATTGGACCGAGCTAACTATGGCTACACCTTC.

The rearrangement joins TRBV5-1 to TRBJ2-1; tentatively, D is TRBD2 (6 bases). Germline V gene data show CDR1 as SGHRS and CDR2 as YFSETQ. This CDR3 has 14 residues. The V end was cut by 0 bases, the J end by 8 bases, with 12 bases between. The CDR3 DNA sequence: TGCGCCAGCAGCTTGGCCGCGGGGCTCGATGAGCAGTTCTTC. This gives the protein CASSLAAGLDEQFF.

This clone was seen a handful of times. The V and J genes are TRBV23-1 and TRBJ2-3, with 9 bases aligning to TRBD1. TRBV23-1 is filed as an ORF, its function uncertain. The ends lost 2 bases at V and 3 bases at J; junction bases unmatched: 12. This CDR3 is 18 amino acids long. The CDR3 DNA follows: TGCGCCAGCAGTCAACCTAATTCGGGACAGGGAGAAACAGATACGCAGTATTTT. Its translation: CASSQPNSGQGETDTQYF.

This sequence joins TRBV27 and TRBJ2-2; 7 bases line up with TRBD1. CDR1 MNHEY and CDR2 SMNVEV come from the germline V gene (reference sequence). The CDR3 covers 15 residues. The V segment lost 6 bases and the J segment 7 bases; nucleotides outside the gene matches: 11. The CDR3 loop reads CASSPIRGPSGELFF. The CDR3 DNA reads as TGTGCCAGCAGCCCGATAAGGGGGCCGAGCGGGGAGCTGTTTTTT.

The CDR3: CATKGGQNTEAFF. The CDR3 DNA follows: TGTGCCACCAAGGGTGGGCAGAACACTGAAGCTTTCTTT. The rearrangement joins TRBV24-1 to TRBJ1-1; D unresolved. The CDR3 consists of 13 residues. V was pared by 8 bases and J by 1 base, with 10 bases between. Germline CDR1 reads KGHDR; CDR2 reads SFDVKD.

The V and J genes are TRBV5-1 and TRBJ2-7, with D perhaps assigned TRBD1 or TRBD2 (6 bases each). The germline V gene has CDR1 SGHRS and CDR2 YFSETQ. The CDR3 runs to 13 residues. V lost 3 bases and J lost 4, with 11 bases in between. This chain's CDR3 is CASSYPGAYEQYF. DNA for the CDR3: TGCGCCAGCAGCTACCCGGGGGCTTACGAGCAGTACTTC.